This TCR beta chain is drawn from a study of T cell responses to AZD1222 COVID-19 vaccine. Notes on the study in general: Baseline seropositives among AZD1222 recipients totaled only five to seven. CD4 TCRs linked to vaccination spanned spike, dominating at 160-218 and 743-854.

Generated by immunoSEQ multiplex PCR, the TCRdb table keeps only in-frame clones and is missing some. The repertoire has 120,000 or so clones, approximately 90% of them found once; the top ten carry about 16%. CDR1 and CDR2 (germline): PRHDT, FYEKMQ (reference sequence). V lost 0 bases, J lost 6 bases, and 11 bases lay in between. There are 14 residues in the CDR3. This clone was found once. Its antigen is not identified. The sample in question was peripheral blood, obtained 28 days after the second AZD1222 dose. This receptor was identified in an adult who received the AZD1222 COVID-19 vaccine. This chain connects TRBV13 to TRBJ1-2; no firm D call. The CDR3 reads CASSLGEILNGYTF. CDR3 DNA: TGTGCCAGCAGCTTAGGAGAAATACTAAATGGCTACACCTTC.